The clone carrying this TCR beta chain was counted once. Its target is unknown. This sample is drawn from a study of OX40 agonist ivuxolimab in advanced cancers. Turning to the study itself: Patients received intravenous ivuxolimab every 2 weeks at 0.01 to 10 mg/kg. Treatment received earlier with anti-PD-1, anti-PD-L1 or anti-CTLA-4 agents was allowed, and over 30% had some.

The ends were cut back, 3 bases at V and 7 bases at J, with 10 bases in the middle. The germline V gene encodes CDR1 KGHSH and CDR2 LQKENI. This CDR3 has 13 residues. Sequenced by immunoSEQ multiplex PCR; TCRdb stores in-frame clones only, minus some. The sample comprises roughly 100,000 clones, around 90% of which are singletons, and less than 1% rests with the top ten. Findings and limits, study-wide: CD8+ T cells showed, on average, more clonal expansion than CD4+ cells. Blood T cells, both CD4+ and CD8+, expanded clonally by week 6 at 0.1 to 3.0 mg/kg.

V is TRBV18 and J is TRBJ2-4, with D perhaps assigned TRBD1 or TRBD2 (5 bases each). The TCR sequence derives from an adult with an advanced solid tumor such as melanoma, head and neck, liver or kidney cancer. The specimen was CD4+ or CD8+ T cells sorted from blood, collected in a trial of the OX40 agonist ivuxolimab. The CDR3 DNA sequence: TGTGCCAGCTCACCGGGGGACCCGAACATTCAGTACTTC. Translating it yields CASSPGDPNIQYF.